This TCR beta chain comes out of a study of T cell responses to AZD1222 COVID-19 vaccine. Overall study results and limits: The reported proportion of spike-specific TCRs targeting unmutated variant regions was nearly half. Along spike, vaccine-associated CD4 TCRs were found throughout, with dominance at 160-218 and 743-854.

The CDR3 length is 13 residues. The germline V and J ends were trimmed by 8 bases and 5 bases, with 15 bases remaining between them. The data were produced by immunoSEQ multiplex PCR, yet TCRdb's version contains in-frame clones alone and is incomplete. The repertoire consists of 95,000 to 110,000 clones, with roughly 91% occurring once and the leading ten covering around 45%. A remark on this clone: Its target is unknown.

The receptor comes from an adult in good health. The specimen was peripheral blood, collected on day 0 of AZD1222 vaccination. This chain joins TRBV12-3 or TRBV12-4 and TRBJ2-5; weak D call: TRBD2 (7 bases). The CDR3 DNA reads TGTGCCAGCGGAAAGGGGGGGCGGGAGACCCAGTACTTC. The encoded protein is CASGKGGRETQYF.